These T cell receptor beta chains were read from a single sample in a study of yellow fever vaccine responses in identical twins. One entry per CDR3 protein, called by TCRdb with MiXCR from the RT-PCR reads. The sample contains about 1,700 distinct CDR3 sequences, about 80% of which appear only once. Sequences were derived from T cells from blood (PBMCs), unsorted or a sorted subset (not recorded which), sampled before or after yellow fever vaccination (not recorded which). The receptor source for this set is a female donor who received the yellow fever vaccine. The CDR3 runs from the conserved cysteine through the conserved F or W. A D gene is named only where the DNA matches it firmly. Size tells how often a clone was seen (once, few, many) or the class of an expanded clone, and some rows leave it out.

clone_size j_call d_call v_call cdr3_aa cdr3_nt
NA TRBJ2-4 NA TRBV5-1 CASSLGTVLAKNIQYF TGCGCCAGCAGCTTGGGGACGGTCCTAGCCAAAAACATTCAGTACTTC
NA TRBJ2-6 NA TRBV30 CAWSRGAGANVLTF TGTGCCTGGAGTAGAGGGGCTGGGGCCAACGTCCTGACTTTC
NA TRBJ2-7 NA TRBV4-1 CASSSAEYYEQYF TGCGCCAGCAGCTCAGCGGAATACTACGAGCAGTACTTC
NA TRBJ1-1 NA TRBV10-3 CAISVGGQGGVEAFF TGTGCCATCAGTGTCGGGGGGCAGGGAGGAGTCGAAGCTTTCTTT
NA TRBJ2-5 NA TRBV7-3 CASSPGVADYQETQYF TGTGCCAGCAGCCCCGGGGTAGCGGACTACCAAGAGACCCAGTACTTC
NA TRBJ1-1 NA TRBV10-1 CASSESNSGTEAFF TGCGCCAGCAGTGAGTCGAACAGCGGCACTGAAGCTTTCTTT
NA TRBJ1-4 NA TRBV29-1 CSVPVGEEKLFF TGCAGCGTCCCAGTCGGGGAAGAAAAACTGTTTTTT
few TRBJ2-1 TRBD2 TRBV11-3 CASSPDGLAFYNEQFF TGTGCCAGCAGCCCGGACGGACTAGCGTTCTACAATGAGCAGTTCTTC
NA TRBJ2-3 NA TRBV11-1 CASSSLVSDTQYF TGTGCCAGCAGCAGTCTCGTTTCAGATACGCAGTATTTT
NA TRBJ1-2 NA TRBV15 CATSGTGLVGYTF TGTGCCACCAGCGGAACAGGGCTGGTTGGCTACACCTTC
NA TRBJ2-1 TRBD2 TRBV11-2 CASSFSGRAYNEQFF TGTGCCAGCAGCTTTAGCGGGAGGGCCTACAATGAGCAGTTCTTC
NA TRBJ2-2 TRBD1 TRBV13 CASYDRAGELFF TGTGCCAGCTACGACAGGGCCGGGGAGCTGTTTTTT
NA TRBJ2-7 NA TRBV5-1 CASSPGQSYEQYF TGCGCCAGCAGCCCGGGACAAAGCTACGAGCAGTACTTC
NA TRBJ1-3 NA TRBV4-2 CASSQVARGMENTIYF TGTGCCAGCAGCCAAGTCGCCCGGGGGATGGAAAACACCATATATTTT
few TRBJ1-1 NA TRBV7-3 CASSLAENTEAFF TGTGCCAGCAGCTTAGCTGAGAACACTGAAGCTTTCTTT
few TRBJ1-1 NA TRBV6-5 CASSYGVMGTEAFF TGTGCCAGCAGTTACGGGGTGATGGGAACTGAAGCTTTCTTT
NA TRBJ1-2 NA TRBV6-1 CASSWTENYGYTF TGTGCCAGCAGCTGGACTGAAAACTATGGCTACACCTTC
NA TRBJ1-1 NA TRBV29-1 CSVGVETSTEAFF TGCAGCGTTGGAGTCGAGACCAGCACTGAAGCTTTCTTT
NA TRBJ2-3 NA TRBV23-1 CASSHQADTQYF TGCGCCAGCAGTCATCAGGCAGATACGCAGTATTTT
NA TRBJ1-5 TRBD1 TRBV18 CASSDRGPNQPQHF TGTGCCAGCTCAGACAGGGGCCCGAATCAGCCCCAGCATTTT
NA TRBJ2-1 NA TRBV11-1 CASSADLIFIYNEQFF TGTGCCAGCAGCGCGGACTTAATCTTTATCTACAATGAGCAGTTCTTC
NA TRBJ2-7 TRBD1 TRBV29-1 CSVDLTGTYEQYF TGCAGCGTGGACCTGACAGGGACCTACGAGCAGTACTTC
NA TRBJ1-3 NA TRBV2 CASSEKGHSVSGNTIYF TGTGCCAGCAGTGAAAAGGGGCACTCTGTCTCTGGAAACACCATATATTTT
NA TRBJ2-7 NA TRBV11-1 CASSLPGPGYEQYF TGTGCCAGCAGCCTTCCGGGGCCCGGATACGAGCAGTACTTC
NA TRBJ1-4 TRBD1 TRBV5-3 CARSLRQGQDNEKLFF TGTGCCAGAAGCTTGCGTCAGGGACAGGATAATGAAAAACTGTTTTTT
NA TRBJ2-1 NA TRBV21-1 CASREQWDEQFF TGTGCCAGCAGAGAACAGTGGGATGAGCAGTTCTTC
NA TRBJ2-7 TRBD2 TRBV4-1 CASSQPTSGSNEQYF TGCGCCAGCAGCCAACCTACTAGCGGGAGCAACGAGCAGTACTTC
NA TRBJ2-5 TRBD2 TRBV4-1 CASSQVGGLGQETQYF TGCGCCAGCAGCCAAGTTGGGGGACTAGGTCAAGAGACCCAGTACTTC
NA TRBJ1-2 NA TRBV10-3 CAMGADSNYGYTF TGTGCCATGGGGGCGGACTCTAACTATGGCTACACCTTC
NA TRBJ2-3 NA TRBV5-1 CASSLLSDTQYF TGCGCCAGCAGCTTGTTGTCAGATACGCAGTATTTT
NA TRBJ2-1 NA TRBV9 CASSIDGLGYNEQFF TGTGCCAGCAGCATAGACGGGCTGGGCTACAATGAGCAGTTCTTC
large TRBJ1-1 TRBD1 TRBV10-3 CAITPTGGNTEAFF TGTGCCATCACCCCGACAGGGGGGAACACTGAAGCTTTCTTT
few TRBJ1-1 NA TRBV30 CAWVKNTEAFF TGTGCCTGGGTGAAGAACACTGAAGCTTTCTTT
NA TRBJ2-1 NA TRBV5-1 CASSPEGGQYNEQFF TGCGCCAGCAGCCCAGAGGGGGGGCAGTACAATGAGCAGTTCTTC
NA TRBJ1-5 NA TRBV6-2/TRBV6-3 CASSYPRDDQPQHF TGTGCCAGCAGTTACCCTAGGGACGATCAGCCCCAGCATTTT
once TRBJ1-2 NA TRBV11-3 CASSTGRLDYGYTF TGTGCCAGCAGCACCGGACGTCTCGACTATGGCTACACCTTC
once TRBJ1-5 NA TRBV19 CASSFGGPQHF TGTGCCAGTAGCTTCGGAGGGCCCCAGCATTTT
NA TRBJ1-6 TRBD1 TRBV4-1 CASSQKEGQGPSPLHF TGCGCCAGCAGCCAAAAGGAGGGACAGGGCCCTTCACCCCTCCACTTT
NA TRBJ1-6 TRBD1 TRBV30 CAYQGGAKNSPLHF TGTGCCTATCAAGGGGGCGCCAAAAATTCACCCCTCCACTTT
NA TRBJ1-1 NA TRBV30 CAWSEGDGTEAFF TGTGCCTGGAGTGAGGGCGACGGTACTGAAGCTTTCTTT
NA TRBJ1-5 NA TRBV19 CASSPGRIDQPQHF TGTGCCAGTAGTCCGGGACGGATAGATCAGCCCCAGCATTTT
NA TRBJ1-2 NA TRBV6-1 CASSPDPGHYGYTF TGTGCCAGCAGCCCAGACCCTGGACACTATGGCTACACCTTC
once TRBJ2-1 NA TRBV24-1 CATNMRDHNEQFF TGTGCCACTAACATGAGGGACCACAATGAGCAGTTCTTC
NA TRBJ1-1 NA TRBV18 CASSPRRDSEAFF TGTGCCAGCTCACCTCGAAGAGATTCTGAAGCTTTCTTT
once TRBJ1-6 TRBD1 TRBV9 CASSVGTGYNSPLHF TGTGCCAGCAGCGTAGGGACAGGGTATAATTCACCCCTCCACTTT
NA TRBJ2-2 NA TRBV6-2/TRBV6-3 CASSPHAGELFF TGTGCCAGCAGTCCACACGCCGGGGAGCTGTTTTTT
few TRBJ1-1 TRBD1 TRBV20-1 CSAPVRGRYTEAFF TGCAGTGCCCCGGTGAGGGGGCGTTACACTGAAGCTTTCTTT
NA TRBJ2-3 NA TRBV4-3 CASSPRDIQSTDTQYF TGCGCCAGCAGCCCCCGGGACATTCAAAGCACAGATACGCAGTATTTT
NA TRBJ2-5 NA TRBV29-1 CSVPTGARETQYF TGCAGCGTTCCGACGGGTGCTCGAGAGACCCAGTACTTC
NA TRBJ2-7 NA TRBV4-3 CASSQQWSSYEQYF TGCGCCAGCAGCCAACAGTGGAGCTCCTACGAGCAGTACTTC
NA TRBJ2-3 NA TRBV2 CASSLSSPDTQYF TGTGCCAGCAGTTTGAGTAGTCCGGATACGCAGTATTTT
NA TRBJ2-1 NA TRBV20-1 CSAPASRADYNEQFF TGCAGTGCCCCCGCGTCAAGAGCGGACTACAATGAGCAGTTCTTC
NA TRBJ2-3 TRBD2 TRBV7-6 CASSGTSGTTDTQYF TGTGCCAGCAGCGGGACTAGCGGGACCACAGATACGCAGTATTTT
NA TRBJ2-1 NA TRBV7-3 CASSPWGNLNNEQFF TGTGCCAGCAGCCCCTGGGGAAATTTGAACAATGAGCAGTTCTTC
NA TRBJ1-1 NA TRBV6-5 CASSYSRQAPEAFF TGTGCCAGCAGTTACTCGAGACAGGCGCCCGAAGCTTTCTTT
once TRBJ2-5 TRBD2 TRBV28 CASSSPWTSGSGETQYF TGTGCCAGCAGTTCGCCCTGGACTAGCGGGAGTGGAGAGACCCAGTACTTC
NA TRBJ2-1 TRBD2 TRBV11-2 CASSLGLAGRGDEQFF TGTGCCAGCAGCCTGGGACTAGCGGGAAGAGGCGATGAGCAGTTCTTC
once TRBJ2-1 NA TRBV4-3 CASSQIKTSPATEQFF TGCGCCAGCAGCCAAATAAAGACCTCCCCAGCTACTGAGCAGTTCTTC
NA TRBJ2-5 NA TRBV10-3 CAISVGAERGDETQYF TGTGCCATCAGTGTGGGCGCGGAAAGGGGAGACGAGACCCAGTACTTC